A few counts support the clone carrying this T cell receptor beta chain. Its antigen is not identified. The germline V gene has CDR1 SGHRS and CDR2 YFSETQ. The CDR3 totals 14 residues. V shed 4 bases and J shed 6 bases, with 14 bases lying between them. This sample was taken from a study of cytomegalovirus exposure and HLA in healthy donors. Healthy bone marrow donors made up the donor group. PCR primers comprised 60 Vbeta and 13 Jbeta primers. The protocol was immunoSEQ multiplex PCR, while the TCRdb copy is restricted to in-frame clones and leaves out a portion. The data contain approximately 100,000 clones, approximately 70% of them singletons. General study results and limits: Trimming of TCR beta V- and J-genes showed a link, identified in a later analysis, to a missense DCLRE1C variant. A later analysis showed HLA-associated TCR beta chains outstripping equally common others in clonal expansion. The study listed approximately 160 cytomegalovirus-associated TCR beta chains.

The J gene is TRBJ1-5, the V gene TRBV5-1, with a possible D match to TRBD1 (5 bases). This clonotype was sampled from a young man in good health and CMV-seropositive. The sample consisted of PBMCs. In DNA, the CDR3 is TGCGCCAGCAGCCTAGGACAAGTCGGTCAGCCCCAGCATTTT. Protein product: CASSLGQVGQPQHF. Variable domain in full (rest from reference TRBV5-1 and TRBJ1-5): KAGVTQTPRYLIKTRGQQVTLSCSPISGHRSVSWYQQTPGQGLQFLFEYFSETQRNKGNFPGRFSGRQFSNSRSEMNVSTLELGDSALYLCASSLGQVGQPQHFGDGTRLSIL.